Following are 10 T cell receptor beta chains from one sample sequenced in a study of blood T cell repertoires in COVID-19. Sequencing was performed with immunoSEQ multiplex PCR; in TCRdb, only in-frame clones are kept and a portion is missing. The table lists tens of thousands of clones, approximately 88% of them singletons. The sequenced sample consisted of peripheral blood. The source is a human donor in a cohort sampled during active COVID-19.

This chain joins TRBV24-1 and TRBJ2-7, with 9 bases matching TRBD1. The germline gives CDR1 KGHDR, CDR2 SFDVKD. CDR3 length: 14 residues. V lost 5 bases and J lost 3; bases outside the gene matches: 4. The CDR3 coding sequence is TGTGCCACCAGTGCCGGGACAGGGCACTACGAGCAGTACTTC. This gives the protein CATSAGTGHYEQYF.

The genes are TRBV6-2 or TRBV6-3 and TRBJ2-7, with TRBD1 as a possible D gene (5 bases). CDR1 and CDR2 (germline): MNHEY, SVGEGT. V dropped 2 bases and J dropped 2 bases, with 22 bases sitting between them. The CDR3 extends over 18 amino acids. This CDR3 reads CASSYATDRPLITYEQYF. Here the CDR3 DNA reads TGTGCCAGCAGTTACGCGACAGACAGACCCCTTATAACCTACGAGCAGTACTTC.

The chain recombines TRBV28 with TRBJ2-4, with 7 bases aligning to TRBD1. This CDR3 is built from 14 residues. The V gene's germline CDR1 is MDHEN and CDR2 SYDVKM. The ends lost 5 bases at V and 8 bases at J; junction bases unmatched: 9. The CDR3 here is CASSTPGTADIQYF. The CDR3 coding sequence is TGTGCCAGCAGTACTCCCGGGACAGCGGACATTCAGTACTTC.

The rearrangement joins TRBV5-1 to TRBJ2-5; TRBD2 matches at 8 bases. The CDR3 runs 15 residues. CDR1 and CDR2 from the germline V gene are SGHRS and YFSETQ. Trimming cost V 0 bases and J 2 bases; bases outside gene matches: 3. Written as DNA, the CDR3 is TGCGCCAGCAGCTTGGGCGCTAGCGGGCAAGAGACCCAGTACTTC. Translated: CASSLGASGQETQYF. Full variable domain (outside the CDR3, taken from reference TRBV5-1 and TRBJ2-5): KAGVTQTPRYLIKTRGQQVTLSCSPISGHRSVSWYQQTPGQGLQFLFEYFSETQRNKGNFPGRFSGRQFSNSRSEMNVSTLELGDSALYLCASSLGASGQETQYFGPGTRLLVL.

The chain joins TRBV7-8 to TRBJ2-3; 13 nucleotides line up with TRBD2. The V and J ends lost 4 bases and 6 bases, in that order; junction bases with no gene match: 7. Germline V lookup: CDR1 SGHVS, CDR2 FQNEAQ. The CDR3 runs 16 residues. The CDR3 is CASSSRLAGGLDTQYF. Written as DNA, the CDR3 is TGTGCCAGCAGCTCGCGACTAGCGGGAGGTTTGGATACGCAGTATTTT.

This clone has just a few counts. This chain's CDR3 is CASSSHPISNQPQHF. DNA for the CDR3: TGTGCCAGCAGTTCCCATCCAATTAGCAATCAGCCCCAGCATTTT. This chain joins TRBV6-2 or TRBV6-3 and TRBJ1-5; D not certain. The germline V gene has CDR1 MNHEY and CDR2 SVGEGT. Trimming took off 4 bases at V and 0 bases at J, with 10 bases between the two ends. The CDR3 contains 15 residues.

This chain links TRBV5-6 with TRBJ2-7; the D gene is possibly TRBD2 (5 bases). Germline V CDR1 and CDR2: SGHDT, YYEEEE. The CDR3 has 14 amino acids. Trimming took 0 bases from V and 6 from J, leaving 13 bases between them. Written as DNA, the CDR3 is TGTGCCAGCAGCTTGGCACCGGGGAAGGTCGAGCAGTACTTC. Protein: CASSLAPGKVEQYF.

The CDR3 DNA reads TGTGCCAGCAGCTTAGCCCGAGGTCTGATAGATACGCAGTATTTT. Residues: CASSLARGLIDTQYF. The rearrangement uses TRBV7-2 and TRBJ2-3; D is unclear. The germline V and J ends were trimmed by 0 bases and 5 bases, with 12 bases remaining between them. Germline CDR1 is SGHTA and CDR2 is FQGNSA. CDR3 size: 15 residues.

The V gene is TRBV2, the J gene TRBJ2-7; D is unresolved. Germline loops: CDR1 SNHLY, CDR2 FYNNEI. Deletions cut 5 bases from V and 0 bases from J, with 5 bases between. The CDR3 spans 12 residues. The CDR3 reads CASSISSYEQYF. In DNA form, the CDR3 reads TGTGCCAGCAGTATTAGCTCCTACGAGCAGTACTTC.

CDR3 sequence: CATSDPRTGASGANVLTF. The DNA of the CDR3 is TGTGCCACCAGTGATCCCCGGACAGGCGCTTCTGGGGCCAACGTCCTGACTTTC. The chain is built from TRBV24-1 and TRBJ2-6; 7 bases agree with TRBD1. V was pared by 3 bases and J by 1 base, with 8 bases of the junction left unmatched. Germline V gene lookup returns CDR1 KGHDR and CDR2 SFDVKD. CDR3 length: 18 residues.